This T cell receptor (beta chain) was obtained from a study of T-cell memory formation after mild COVID-19. Study at large: The TCR clusters were mostly specific to one donor. Study results and limitations: Second-wave clones with a day 37 peak had unconfirmed SARS-CoV-2 specificity. CD4+ clones that contracted lay mainly in CM and EM; CD8+ ones lay in EMRA.

About this clonotype itself: Its antigen is undetermined.

Researchers used 5'RACE with constant-segment primers to make TCR alpha and TCR beta cDNA libraries that carry sample barcodes and UMIs. Each CDR3 protein gets one entry after TCRdb re-called the 5' RACE reads with MiXCR. Counted here are a few hundred thousand distinct CDR3 sequences, roughly 15% occurring once; the ten biggest clones make up over 20%. The material sequenced was PBMCs or a T cell subset sorted from them (not recorded which). The TCR was taken from a man between 18 and 35 years old who had mild COVID-19 (a few samples of this study predate the infection). Cell type and time point are not known.

CDR3 nucleotide sequence: TGTGCCAGCAGAAATAAAGGGCCGTACAATACGCAGTATTTT. Translated, it gives CASRNKGPYNTQYF. The chain carries TRBV27 and TRBJ2-3; no definite D call. The CDR3 sequence is 14 residues long. CDR1 is MNHEY, CDR2 SMNVEV, per germline (reference sequence). Trimming took 6 bases from V and 7 from J, leaving 17 bases between them.